The 29 T cell receptor beta chains given below trace back to one sample, sequenced in a study of cytomegalovirus exposure and HLA in healthy donors. Primers for the PCR totalled 60 Vbeta and 13 Jbeta. Data came from immunoSEQ multiplex PCR; TCRdb stores just in-frame clones and leaves some out. The sample has about 57,000 clones, 65% to 90% seen once. The material sequenced was PBMCs. These TCRs come from a man aged 25-40 years in good health and CMV-seronegative.

V is TRBV11-2 and J is TRBJ2-1; tentatively, D is TRBD2 (6 bases). V was clipped by 6 bases and J by 5 bases, with 14 bases between them. The CDR3 sequence is 14 residues long. Germline V gene lookup returns CDR1 SGHAT and CDR2 FQNNGV. CDR3 sequence reads: CASSPPGLHNEQFF. CDR3 DNA: TGTGCCAGCAGTCCGCCGGGACTCCACAATGAGCAGTTCTTC.

J is TRBJ2-1 and V is TRBV7-2; possible D gene TRBD2, 5 bases. The CDR3 runs to 16 residues. Deletions cut 7 bases from V and 1 base from J, with 17 bases between. Germline assignment: CDR1 SGHTA and CDR2 FQGNSA. CDR3 sequence reads: CASKWAIGGSYNEQFF. For the CDR3, the DNA is TGTGCCAGCAAATGGGCCATCGGCGGGTCCTACAATGAGCAGTTCTTC.

The chain joins TRBV18 to TRBJ1-2; no reliable D call. V was pared by 6 bases and J by 0 bases, with 20 bases between. The CDR3 contains 17 residues. The germline CDR1 and CDR2 sequences are KGHSH and LQKENI. CDR3 in DNA: TGTGCCAGCTCGCCGGAGGGCAGCGCGCCCTCTAACTATGGCTACACCTTC. Its protein product is CASSPEGSAPSNYGYTF.

V and J are TRBV5-1 and TRBJ2-3; 11 bases align to TRBD2. V lost 2 bases and J lost 0; bases outside the gene matches: 5. Germline CDR1 is SGHRS and CDR2 is YFSETQ. This CDR3 region has 17 residues. CDR3 coding DNA: TGCGCCAGCAGCTTTTTGGGACTAGCGGCAAGCACAGATACGCAGTATTTT. Its translation: CASSFLGLAASTDTQYF.

The CDR3 here is CASSPDSALGGYTF. CDR3 nucleotides: TGTGCCAGCAGCCCGGACAGCGCTCTGGGGGGCTACACCTTC. The chain employs TRBV25-1 and TRBJ1-2; a possible D gene is TRBD1 (6 bases). V was trimmed by 6 bases and J by 8 bases, leaving 19 bases between them. In germline, CDR1 is MGHDK, CDR2 SYGVNS. CDR3 length: 14 residues.

This clone was observed a handful of times. This chain uses TRBV6-6 with TRBJ1-4; 7 bases line up with TRBD1. Trimming cost V 7 bases and J 4 bases; bases outside gene matches: 12. The CDR3 is 16 amino acids. CDR1 is MNHNY and CDR2 is SVGAGI in the germline V gene (reference sequence). CDR3 in amino acids: CASTHPSTGFNEKLFF. The CDR3 coding sequence is TGTGCCAGCACCCACCCGTCGACAGGGTTTAATGAAAAACTGTTTTTT.

This clone has just a few counts. V and J are TRBV7-8 and TRBJ2-7, with 7 bases lining up with TRBD1. Germline V lookup: CDR1 SGHVS, CDR2 FQNEAQ. The CDR3 contains 16 residues. V dropped 5 bases and J dropped 0; count of bases not matched to a gene: 10. The CDR3, as DNA: TGTGCCAGCAGCACCGGACAGGTCTTAAGCTCCTACGAGCAGTACTTC. Protein: CASSTGQVLSSYEQYF. Full variable domain (outside the CDR3, taken from reference TRBV7-8 and TRBJ2-7): GAGVSQSPRYKVAKRGQDVALRCDPISGHVSLFWYQQALGQGPEFLTYFQNEAQLDKSGLPSDRFFAERPEGSVSTLKIQRTQQEDSAVYLCASSTGQVLSSYEQYFGPGTRLTVT.

The V call is TRBV4-3, the J call TRBJ2-7, with D unclear. Trimming left V 5 bases short and J 3 bases short, with 20 bases between. The CDR3 extends over 16 amino acids. CDR1 and CDR2 from the germline V gene are LGHNA and YSLEER. For the CDR3, the DNA is TGCGCCAGCAGCGAGAGTCCAACCGCCGTAAACTACGAGCAGTACTTC. Translated: CASSESPTAVNYEQYF.

The CDR3 DNA is TGCGCCAGCAGCCCCGGGGGGGCCTTAGAGACCCAGTACTTC. This translates into CASSPGGALETQYF. The rearrangement uses TRBV5-1 and TRBJ2-5, with 8 bases that match TRBD2. The CDR3 runs 14 residues. V was clipped by 4 bases and J by 4 bases; unmatched bases: 6. Germline lookup yields CDR1 SGHRS and CDR2 YFSETQ.

This sequence joins TRBV5-1 and TRBJ2-5; D perhaps matches TRBD1 (5 bases). Trimming stripped 9 bases from V and 4 bases from J, with 10 bases between. The CDR3 is made up of 11 amino acids. Germline V gene data show CDR1 as SGHRS and CDR2 as YFSETQ. DNA of the CDR3: TGCGCCACCCCAAGGGGAGAGACCCAGTACTTC. This gives the protein CATPRGETQYF.

The chain has TRBV6-6 and TRBJ1-2; 7 bases agree with TRBD1. Germline V lookup: CDR1 MNHNY, CDR2 SVGAGI (reference sequence). Unmatched junction bases numbered 3, after V lost 2 bases and J lost 6 bases. This CDR3 comprises 13 residues. CDR3 DNA: TGTGCCAGCAGTTACGGGACAGAGGATGGCTACACCTTC. Residues: CASSYGTEDGYTF.

This clone was detected once. The J gene is TRBJ1-2, the V gene TRBV19; TRBD1 might be the D (5 bases). The length of the CDR3 is 14 residues. Deletions cut 6 bases from V and 4 bases from J, with 15 bases between. CDR1 is LNHDA, CDR2 SQIVND, per germline (reference sequence). CDR3 sequence: CASSPGGQGYGYTF. CDR3 nucleotides: TGTGCCAGTAGCCCAGGAGGGCAGGGCTATGGCTACACCTTC.

This sequence joins TRBV5-8 and TRBJ2-1; tentative D call: TRBD1 (6 bases). The CDR3 length is 13 residues. Trimming pared 3 bases from V and 6 bases from J, leaving 10 bases between. The V gene's germline CDR1 is SGHTS and CDR2 YDEGEE. CDR3 region: CASSWGQPNEQFF. CDR3 nucleotide sequence: TGTGCCAGCAGCTGGGGGCAGCCCAATGAGCAGTTCTTC.

The chain uses TRBV6-5 and TRBJ2-7; TRBD2 matches at 8 bases. The J call could be wrong; TRBJ2-1 is a better fit for the DNA end. Per the germline V gene, CDR1 is MNHEY and CDR2 is SVGAGI. The CDR3 totals 15 residues. CDR3 nucleotide sequence: TGTGCCAGCAGTTTCCGAAGCGGGAGCTACAATGAGCAGTTCTTC. Translated: CASSFRSGSYNEQFF.

The V call is TRBV7-6, the J call TRBJ2-3, with a tentative D call TRBD1 (5 bases). Trimming pared 5 bases from V and 5 bases from J, leaving 11 bases between. CDR1 is SGHVS, CDR2 FNYEAQ, per germline. The CDR3 is 13 amino acids. Here the CDR3 DNA reads TGTGCCAGCAGCGACCAGGGAATAGATACGCAGTATTTT. As protein: CASSDQGIDTQYF.

The rearrangement uses TRBV27 and TRBJ2-5, with TRBD2 matching over 8 bases. Germline lookup yields CDR1 MNHEY and CDR2 SMNVEV (reference sequence). V lost 5 bases to trimming and J lost 1 base; unmatched junction nucleotides: 3. The CDR3 runs to 14 residues. The CDR3 nucleotides read TGTGCCAGCAGTCCACTAGCGGTCCAAGAGACCCAGTACTTC. Translating gives CASSPLAVQETQYF.

The chain is built from TRBV7-9 and TRBJ1-2; 10 nucleotides align to TRBD1. CDR3 size: 16 residues. Germline V gene data show CDR1 as SEHNR and CDR2 as FQNEAQ (reference sequence). V was pared by 5 bases and J by 2 bases, with 8 bases of the junction left unmatched. CDR3 protein: CASSPRWDRGNYGYTF. CDR3 sequence (DNA): TGTGCCAGCAGCCCTCGGTGGGACAGGGGAAACTATGGCTACACCTTC.

The rearrangement uses TRBV6-5 and TRBJ2-1; 8 bases match TRBD1. The J segment lost 8 bases and the V segment lost 7 bases, leaving 13 bases of the junction unmatched. The CDR3 runs to 15 residues. CDR1 is MNHEY, CDR2 SVGAGI, per germline. The DNA of the CDR3 is TGTGCCAGCACCCCAATCGGACAGGGTTCGGATGAGCAGTTCTTC. Translating gives CASTPIGQGSDEQFF.

The chain links TRBV20-1 to TRBJ1-1, with no clear D. This CDR3 comprises 11 residues. The V and J ends lost 3 bases and 12 bases respectively, with 14 bases between them. The V gene's germline CDR1 is DFQATT and CDR2 SNEGSKA (reference sequence). CDR3 in amino acids: CSASSTVQTFF. The CDR3 DNA reads TGCAGTGCTAGTTCGACTGTGCAAACTTTCTTT.

In this sample, this clone turned up a few times. The V call is TRBV27, the J call TRBJ1-1, with D possibly being TRBD1 (5 bases). This CDR3 is built from 12 residues. V gave up 10 bases and J gave up 7 bases, with 16 bases separating them. Germline values: CDR1 MNHEY, CDR2 SMNVEV (reference sequence). The CDR3 nucleotides are TGTGCCACATGGGGCGGTGCCGATGAAGCTTTCTTT. Protein sequence: CATWGGADEAFF.

V gene TRBV5-6 combines with J gene TRBJ2-5, with 8 nucleotides matching TRBD2. This CDR3 spans 15 amino acids. The germline V gene has CDR1 SGHDT and CDR2 YYEEEE. Trimming at V came to 4 bases and at J to 5 bases, leaving 10 bases not matched to a gene. CDR3 nucleotides: TGTGCCAGCAGCCAGGGGACGGGCGGGGGGGAGACCCAGTACTTC. It yields the protein CASSQGTGGGETQYF.

This clone was recorded once. This chain uses TRBV27 with TRBJ1-5; TRBD1 is a possible D gene (5 bases). Germline CDR1 MNHEY, CDR2 SMNVEV (reference sequence). V dropped 3 bases and J dropped 6 bases, with 12 bases sitting between them. The length of the CDR3 is 14 residues. The CDR3 sequence is CASSFGVGGQPQHF. CDR3 DNA: TGTGCCAGCAGTTTCGGGGTCGGGGGTCAGCCCCAGCATTTT.

The CDR3 nucleotides read TGTGCCAGTAGTAGGGGAAGCGGGAGCTCCTACAATGAGCAGTTCTTC. Its translation: CASSRGSGSSYNEQFF. The rearrangement links TRBV19 to TRBJ2-1, with 8 bases identical to TRBD2. This CDR3 has 16 residues. CDR1 is LNHDA, CDR2 SQIVND, per germline (reference sequence). V was clipped by 4 bases and J by 0 bases; unmatched bases: 5.

CDR3 DNA: TGTGCTAGTGGTTTGGTACCAGGCACCGGGGAGCTGTTTTTT. It translates to CASGLVPGTGELFF. This rearrangement joins TRBV12-5 to TRBJ2-2; D not resolved. The CDR3 sequence is 14 residues long. Trimming left V 0 bases short and J 4 bases short, with 6 bases between. Germline V lookup: CDR1 LGHNT, CDR2 FRNRAP.

The gene calls are TRBV2 and TRBJ2-1, with 7 nucleotides matching TRBD2. CDR1 is SNHLY, CDR2 FYNNEI, per germline. J was trimmed by 13 bases and V by 6 bases; bases with no gene match: 15. CDR3 length: 14 residues. CDR3 amino acids: CASSRLALPPIQFF. The CDR3 region has the DNA TGTGCCAGCAGCCGACTAGCTTTACCCCCTATTCAGTTCTTC.

The genes are TRBV2 and TRBJ2-5, with 9 bases that match TRBD1. Judging by the DNA end, TRBJ2-7 fits better; the J call may be wrong. This CDR3 contains 13 residues. In germline, CDR1 is SNHLY, CDR2 FYNNEI. The CDR3 here is CASGGDRAYEQYF. In nucleotides, the CDR3 is TGTGCCAGCGGGGGGGACAGGGCTTACGAGCAGTACTTC.

The rearrangement links TRBV27 to TRBJ2-1, with a tentative D call TRBD2 (6 bases). CDR1 is MNHEY and CDR2 is SMNVEV in the germline V gene (reference sequence). The CDR3 runs to 13 residues. Trimming shortened V by 7 bases and J by 5 bases, and 12 bases separated the two germline ends. CDR3 region: CASTWGLNNEQFF. The CDR3 bases are TGTGCCAGCACATGGGGACTCAACAATGAGCAGTTCTTC.

The chain uses TRBV5-1 and TRBJ2-1, with a weak D call TRBD1 (6 bases). The V end was cut by 2 bases, the J end by 0 bases, with 9 bases between. The CDR3 covers 15 residues. Germline V gene lookup returns CDR1 SGHRS and CDR2 YFSETQ. The CDR3 coding sequence is TGCGCCAGCAGCTTACAGGGTGGCTCCTACAATGAGCAGTTCTTC. Translated: CASSLQGGSYNEQFF.

This clone has a handful of counts. The chain employs TRBV5-1 and TRBJ2-6, with TRBD1 identical over 7 bases. The CDR3 is 18 amino acids. The germline V gene has CDR1 SGHRS and CDR2 YFSETQ. The ends lost 1 base at V and 0 bases at J; junction bases unmatched: 7. CDR3 sequence reads: CASSLFGDSFSGANVLTF. CDR3 DNA sequence: TGCGCCAGCAGCTTGTTTGGGGACAGCTTCTCTGGGGCCAACGTCCTGACTTTC.